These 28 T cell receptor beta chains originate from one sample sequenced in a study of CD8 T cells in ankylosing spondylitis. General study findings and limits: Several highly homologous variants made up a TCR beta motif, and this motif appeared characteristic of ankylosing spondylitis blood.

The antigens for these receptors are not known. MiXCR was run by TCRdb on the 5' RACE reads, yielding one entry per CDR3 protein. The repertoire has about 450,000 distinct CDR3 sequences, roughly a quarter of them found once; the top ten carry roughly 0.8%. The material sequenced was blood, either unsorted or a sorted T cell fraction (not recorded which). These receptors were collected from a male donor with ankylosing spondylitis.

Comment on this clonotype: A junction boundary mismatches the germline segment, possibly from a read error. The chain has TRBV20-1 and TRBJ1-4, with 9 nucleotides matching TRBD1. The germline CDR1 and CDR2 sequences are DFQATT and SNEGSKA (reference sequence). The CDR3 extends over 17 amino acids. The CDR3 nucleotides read TGCTGTGCTAGGGGCCCCGGACAGGGGCCGGCTAATGAAAAACTGTTTTTT. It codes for CCARGPGQGPANEKLFF.

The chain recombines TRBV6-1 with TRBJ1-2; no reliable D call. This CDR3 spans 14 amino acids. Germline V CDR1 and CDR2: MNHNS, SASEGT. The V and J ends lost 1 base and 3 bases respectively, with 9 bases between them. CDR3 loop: CASSEGGWDYGYTF. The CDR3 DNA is TGTGCCAGCAGTGAAGGAGGGTGGGACTATGGCTACACCTTC.

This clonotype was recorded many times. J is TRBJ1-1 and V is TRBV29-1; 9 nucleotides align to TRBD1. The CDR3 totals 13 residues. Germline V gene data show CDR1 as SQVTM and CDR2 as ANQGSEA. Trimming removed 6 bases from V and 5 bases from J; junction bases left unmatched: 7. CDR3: CSVGTGSGTEAFF. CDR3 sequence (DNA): TGCAGCGTCGGGACAGGGAGTGGTACTGAAGCTTTCTTT. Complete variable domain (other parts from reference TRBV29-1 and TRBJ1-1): SAVISQKPSRDICQRGTSLTIQCQVDSQVTMMFWYRQQPGQSLTLIATANQGSEATYESGFVIDKFPISRPNLTFSTLTVSNMSPEDSSIYLCSVGTGSGTEAFFGQGTRLTVV.

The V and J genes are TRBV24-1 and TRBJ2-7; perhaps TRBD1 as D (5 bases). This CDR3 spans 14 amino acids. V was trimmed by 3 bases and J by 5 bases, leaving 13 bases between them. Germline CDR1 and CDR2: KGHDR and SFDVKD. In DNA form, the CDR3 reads TGTGCCACCAGTGATGATCCAGGGTCTGACGAGCAGTACTTC. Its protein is CATSDDPGSDEQYF.

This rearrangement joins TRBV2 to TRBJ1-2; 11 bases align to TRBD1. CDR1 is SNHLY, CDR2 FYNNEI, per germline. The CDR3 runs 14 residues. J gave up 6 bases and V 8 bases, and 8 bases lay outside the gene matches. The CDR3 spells CASCPDRGRDGYTF. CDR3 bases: TGTGCCAGCTGTCCGGACAGGGGGCGGGATGGCTACACCTTC.

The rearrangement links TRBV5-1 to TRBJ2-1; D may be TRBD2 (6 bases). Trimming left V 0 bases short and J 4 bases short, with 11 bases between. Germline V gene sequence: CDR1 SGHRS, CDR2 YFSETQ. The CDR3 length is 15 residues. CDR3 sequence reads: CASSLVAGLYNEQFF. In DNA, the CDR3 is TGCGCCAGCAGCTTGGTGGCGGGGTTATACAATGAGCAGTTCTTC.

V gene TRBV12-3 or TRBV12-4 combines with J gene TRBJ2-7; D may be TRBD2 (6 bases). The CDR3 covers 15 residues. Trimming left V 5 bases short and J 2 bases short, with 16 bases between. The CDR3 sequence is CASSLGSGATYEQYV. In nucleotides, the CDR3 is TGTGCCAGCAGTCTGGGGTCGGGAGCAACCTACGAGCAGTACGTC.

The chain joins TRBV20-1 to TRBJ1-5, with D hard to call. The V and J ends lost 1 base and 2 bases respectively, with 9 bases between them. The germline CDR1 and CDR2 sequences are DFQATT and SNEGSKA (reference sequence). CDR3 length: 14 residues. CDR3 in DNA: TGCAGTGCTAGAGGTAGTAATGGCAATCAGCCCCAGCATTTT. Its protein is CSARGSNGNQPQHF.

The CDR3: CASSRDPAPRYYGYTF. The CDR3 nucleotides are TGTGCCAGCAGCCGGGACCCAGCCCCCCGGTACTATGGCTACACCTTC. J is TRBJ1-2 and V is TRBV6-4; tentative D call: TRBD1 (5 bases). CDR1 and CDR2 from the germline V gene are MRHNA and SNTAGT. CDR3 length equals 16 residues. Trimming stripped 6 bases from V and 3 bases from J, with 20 bases between.

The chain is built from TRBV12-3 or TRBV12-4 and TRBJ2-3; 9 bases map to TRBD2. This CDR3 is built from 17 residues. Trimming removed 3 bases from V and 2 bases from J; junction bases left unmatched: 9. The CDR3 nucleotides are TGTGCCAGCAGTTTGGGAAGTAGCGGGAGTTTCACAGATACGCAGTATTTT. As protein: CASSLGSSGSFTDTQYF.

CDR3 nucleotide sequence: TGTGCCAGTACCACTAGGACTAGCGGCTACCAAAAGCATGAGCAGTTCTTC. The encoded protein is CASTTRTSGYQKHEQFF. The chain uses TRBV19 and TRBJ2-1, with TRBD2 identical over 10 bases. There are 17 residues in the CDR3. Germline values: CDR1 LNHDA, CDR2 SQIVND (reference sequence). V shed 7 bases, J shed 8 bases, and the junction held 17 bases outside the gene matches.

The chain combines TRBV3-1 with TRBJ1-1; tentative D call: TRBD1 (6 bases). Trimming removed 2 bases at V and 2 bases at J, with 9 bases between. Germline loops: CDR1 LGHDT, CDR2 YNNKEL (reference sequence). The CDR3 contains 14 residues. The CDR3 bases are TGTGCCAGCAGCCAACGGGACATTAACACTGAAGCTTTCTTT. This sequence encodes CASSQRDINTEAFF. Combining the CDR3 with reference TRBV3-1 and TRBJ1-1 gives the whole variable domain DTAVSQTPKYLVTQMGNDKSIKCEQNLGHDTMYWYKQDSKKFLKIMFSYNNKELIINETVPNRFSPKSPDKAHLNLHINSLELGDSAVYFCASSQRDINTEAFFGQGTRLTVV.

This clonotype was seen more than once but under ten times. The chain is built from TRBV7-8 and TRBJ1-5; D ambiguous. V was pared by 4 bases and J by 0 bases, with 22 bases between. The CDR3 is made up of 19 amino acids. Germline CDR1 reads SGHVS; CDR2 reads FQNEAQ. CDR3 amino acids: CASSYRTDPSLYSNQPQHF. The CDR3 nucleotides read TGTGCCAGCAGCTATCGGACGGACCCTTCTTTATATAGCAATCAGCCCCAGCATTTT.

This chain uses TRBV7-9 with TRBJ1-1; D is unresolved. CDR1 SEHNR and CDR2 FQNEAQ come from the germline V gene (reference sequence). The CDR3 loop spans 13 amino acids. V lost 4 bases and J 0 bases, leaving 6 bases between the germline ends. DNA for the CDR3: TGTGCCAGCAGCTCAATCCTGAACACTGAAGCTTTCTTT. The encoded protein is CASSSILNTEAFF.

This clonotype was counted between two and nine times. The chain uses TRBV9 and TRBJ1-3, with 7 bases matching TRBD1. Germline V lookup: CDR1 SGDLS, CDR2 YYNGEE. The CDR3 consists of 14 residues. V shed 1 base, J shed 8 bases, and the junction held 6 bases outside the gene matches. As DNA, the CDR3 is TGTGCCAGCAGCGTACTAGGGGGCGCGGACACCATATATTTT. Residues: CASSVLGGADTIYF.

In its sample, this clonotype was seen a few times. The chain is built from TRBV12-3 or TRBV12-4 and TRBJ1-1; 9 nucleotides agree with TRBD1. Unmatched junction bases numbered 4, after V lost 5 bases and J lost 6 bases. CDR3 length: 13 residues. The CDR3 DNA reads TGTGCCAGCAGTGCCACAGGGGGCTCTGAAGCTTTCTTT. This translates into CASSATGGSEAFF.

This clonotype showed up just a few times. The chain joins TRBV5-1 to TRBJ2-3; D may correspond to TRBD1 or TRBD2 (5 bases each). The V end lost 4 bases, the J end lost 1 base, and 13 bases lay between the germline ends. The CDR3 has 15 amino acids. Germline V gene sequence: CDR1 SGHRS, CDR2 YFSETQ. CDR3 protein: CASSQIVGGTDTQYF. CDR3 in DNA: TGCGCCAGCAGCCAGATTGTGGGGGGCACAGATACGCAGTATTTT.

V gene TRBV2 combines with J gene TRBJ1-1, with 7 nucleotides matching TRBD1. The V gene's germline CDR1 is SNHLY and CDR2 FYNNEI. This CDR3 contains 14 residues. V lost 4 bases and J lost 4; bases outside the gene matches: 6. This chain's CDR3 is CASSVDQGGTEAFF. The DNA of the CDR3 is TGTGCCAGCAGTGTAGATCAGGGGGGCACTGAAGCTTTCTTT.

Here the CDR3 DNA reads TGTGCCAGTAACCCTTACAGGGGAAGGAACACTGAAGCTTTCTTT. Its protein product is CASNPYRGRNTEAFF. The chain couples TRBV21-1 to TRBJ1-1; TRBD1, the table's D call, lacks a check against the DNA. TRBV21-1 is a known pseudogene. CDR3 length equals 15 residues.

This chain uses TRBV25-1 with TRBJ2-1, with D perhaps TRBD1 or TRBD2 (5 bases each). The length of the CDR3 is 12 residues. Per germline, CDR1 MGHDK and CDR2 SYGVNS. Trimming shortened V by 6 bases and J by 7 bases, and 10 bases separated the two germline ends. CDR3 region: CASRSEGNEQFF. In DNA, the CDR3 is TGTGCCAGCAGGAGCGAGGGGAATGAGCAGTTCTTC.

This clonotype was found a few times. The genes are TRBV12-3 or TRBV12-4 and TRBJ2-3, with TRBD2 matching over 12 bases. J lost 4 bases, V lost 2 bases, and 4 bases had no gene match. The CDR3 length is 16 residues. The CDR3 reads CASSLRLAGDPDTQYF. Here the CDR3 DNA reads TGTGCCAGCAGTTTACGACTAGCGGGAGACCCAGATACGCAGTATTTT.

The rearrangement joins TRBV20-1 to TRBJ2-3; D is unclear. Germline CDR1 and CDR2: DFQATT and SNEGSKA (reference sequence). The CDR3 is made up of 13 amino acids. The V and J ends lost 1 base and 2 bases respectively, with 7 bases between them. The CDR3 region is CSARAGHTDTQYF. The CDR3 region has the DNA TGCAGTGCTAGAGCCGGGCACACAGATACGCAGTATTTT.

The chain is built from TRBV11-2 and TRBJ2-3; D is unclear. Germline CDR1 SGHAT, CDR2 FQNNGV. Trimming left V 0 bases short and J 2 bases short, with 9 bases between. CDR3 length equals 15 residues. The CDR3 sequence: CASSLEPRSTDTQYF. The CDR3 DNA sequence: TGTGCCAGCAGCTTAGAGCCCCGATCCACAGATACGCAGTATTTT. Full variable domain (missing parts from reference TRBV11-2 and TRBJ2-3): EAGVAQSPRYKIIEKRQSVAFWCNPISGHATLYWYQQILGQGPKLLIQFQNNGVVDDSQLPKDRFSAERLKGVDSTLKIQPAKLEDSAVYLCASSLEPRSTDTQYFGPGTRLTVL.

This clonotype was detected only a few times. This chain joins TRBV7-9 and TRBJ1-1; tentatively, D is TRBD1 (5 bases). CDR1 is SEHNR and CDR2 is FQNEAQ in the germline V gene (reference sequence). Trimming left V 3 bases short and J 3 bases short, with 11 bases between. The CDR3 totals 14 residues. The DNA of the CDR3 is TGTGCCAGCAGCTTCCAGCAGGGACACACTGAAGCTTTCTTT. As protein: CASSFQQGHTEAFF.

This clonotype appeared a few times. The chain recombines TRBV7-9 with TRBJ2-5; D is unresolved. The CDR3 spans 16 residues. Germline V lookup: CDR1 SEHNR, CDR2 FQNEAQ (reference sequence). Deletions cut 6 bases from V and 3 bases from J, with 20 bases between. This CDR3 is CASRPTSKFAEETQYF. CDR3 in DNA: TGTGCCAGCAGGCCAACAAGTAAATTTGCCGAAGAGACCCAGTACTTC.

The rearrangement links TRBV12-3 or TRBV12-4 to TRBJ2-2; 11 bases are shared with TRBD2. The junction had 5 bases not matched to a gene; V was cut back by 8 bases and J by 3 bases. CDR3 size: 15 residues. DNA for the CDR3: TGTGCCAGCGGGAGGACTAGCGGGTACACCGGGGAGCTGTTTTTT. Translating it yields CASGRTSGYTGELFF.

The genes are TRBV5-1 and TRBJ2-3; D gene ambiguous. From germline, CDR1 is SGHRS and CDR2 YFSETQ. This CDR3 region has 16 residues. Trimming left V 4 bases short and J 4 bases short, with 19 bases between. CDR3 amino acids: CASSARPRTTADTQYF. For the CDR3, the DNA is TGCGCCAGCAGCGCCCGGCCCCGGACGACGGCAGATACGCAGTATTTT.

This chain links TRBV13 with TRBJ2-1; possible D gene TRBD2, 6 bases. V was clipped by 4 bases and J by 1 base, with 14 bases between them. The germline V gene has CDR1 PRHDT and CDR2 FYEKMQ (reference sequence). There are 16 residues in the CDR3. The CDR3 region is CASSSRGSGSYNEQFF. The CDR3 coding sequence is TGTGCCAGCAGCTCGCGTGGTAGCGGATCCTACAATGAGCAGTTCTTC.